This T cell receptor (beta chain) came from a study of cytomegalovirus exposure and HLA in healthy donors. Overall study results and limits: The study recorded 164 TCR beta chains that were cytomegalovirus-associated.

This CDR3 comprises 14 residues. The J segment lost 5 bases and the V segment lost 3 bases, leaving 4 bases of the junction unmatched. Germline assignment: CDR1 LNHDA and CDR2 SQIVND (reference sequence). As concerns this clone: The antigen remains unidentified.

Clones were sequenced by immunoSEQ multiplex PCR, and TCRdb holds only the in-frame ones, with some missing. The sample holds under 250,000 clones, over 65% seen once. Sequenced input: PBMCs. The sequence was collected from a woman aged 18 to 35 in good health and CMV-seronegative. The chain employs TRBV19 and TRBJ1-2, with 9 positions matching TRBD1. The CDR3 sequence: CASSIGDRGYGYTF. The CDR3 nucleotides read TGTGCCAGTAGTATTGGTGACAGGGGGTATGGCTACACCTTC.